This TCR beta chain was found in a study of cytomegalovirus exposure and HLA in healthy donors. 60 Vbeta and 13 Jbeta primers were used in PCR. TCRdb keeps only in-frame clones here, not all; method: immunoSEQ multiplex PCR. This sample has approximately 190,000 clones, with 65% to 85% found just once. The CDR3 consists of 16 residues. Germline assignment: CDR1 SEHNR and CDR2 FQNEAQ (reference sequence). Concerning this clone: The junction departs from germline at one end; a sequencing error may be responsible.

Sequenced input: PBMCs. This clonotype was sampled from a boy between 2 and 10 years old in good health and CMV-seronegative. The V gene is TRBV7-9, the J gene TRBJ1-2, with D perhaps TRBD1 (5 bases). This chain's CDR3 is CSSSSSGADNDHGYTF. DNA of the CDR3: TGTTCCAGCAGCTCTAGCGGGGCGGATAATGACCATGGCTACACCTTC. The full variable domain, rest sourced from reference TRBV7-9 and TRBJ1-2, is DTGVSQNPRHKITKRGQNVTFRCDPISEHNRLYWYRQTLGQGPEFLTYFQNEAQLEKSRLLSDRFSAERPKGSFSTLEIQRTEQGDSAMYLCSSSSSGADNDHGYTFGSGTRLTVV.